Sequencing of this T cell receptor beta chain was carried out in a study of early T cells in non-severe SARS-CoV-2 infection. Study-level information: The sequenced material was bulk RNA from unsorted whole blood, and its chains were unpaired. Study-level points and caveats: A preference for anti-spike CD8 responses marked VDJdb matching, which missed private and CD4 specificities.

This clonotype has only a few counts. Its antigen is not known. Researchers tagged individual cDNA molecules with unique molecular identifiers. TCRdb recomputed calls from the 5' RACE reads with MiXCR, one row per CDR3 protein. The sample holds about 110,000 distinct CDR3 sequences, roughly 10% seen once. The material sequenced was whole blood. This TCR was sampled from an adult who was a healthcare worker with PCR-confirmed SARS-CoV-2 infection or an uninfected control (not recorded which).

CDR3 nucleotides: TGTGCCAGTGAGGACACTTCGAACACCGGGGAGCTGTTTTTT. This gives the protein CASEDTSNTGELFF. The chain carries TRBV25-1 and TRBJ2-2; D perhaps matches TRBD1 (5 bases). This CDR3 is built from 14 residues. The V end lost 9 bases, the J end lost 0 bases, and 11 bases lay between the germline ends. Germline-derived CDR1 and CDR2 are MGHDK and SYGVNS.